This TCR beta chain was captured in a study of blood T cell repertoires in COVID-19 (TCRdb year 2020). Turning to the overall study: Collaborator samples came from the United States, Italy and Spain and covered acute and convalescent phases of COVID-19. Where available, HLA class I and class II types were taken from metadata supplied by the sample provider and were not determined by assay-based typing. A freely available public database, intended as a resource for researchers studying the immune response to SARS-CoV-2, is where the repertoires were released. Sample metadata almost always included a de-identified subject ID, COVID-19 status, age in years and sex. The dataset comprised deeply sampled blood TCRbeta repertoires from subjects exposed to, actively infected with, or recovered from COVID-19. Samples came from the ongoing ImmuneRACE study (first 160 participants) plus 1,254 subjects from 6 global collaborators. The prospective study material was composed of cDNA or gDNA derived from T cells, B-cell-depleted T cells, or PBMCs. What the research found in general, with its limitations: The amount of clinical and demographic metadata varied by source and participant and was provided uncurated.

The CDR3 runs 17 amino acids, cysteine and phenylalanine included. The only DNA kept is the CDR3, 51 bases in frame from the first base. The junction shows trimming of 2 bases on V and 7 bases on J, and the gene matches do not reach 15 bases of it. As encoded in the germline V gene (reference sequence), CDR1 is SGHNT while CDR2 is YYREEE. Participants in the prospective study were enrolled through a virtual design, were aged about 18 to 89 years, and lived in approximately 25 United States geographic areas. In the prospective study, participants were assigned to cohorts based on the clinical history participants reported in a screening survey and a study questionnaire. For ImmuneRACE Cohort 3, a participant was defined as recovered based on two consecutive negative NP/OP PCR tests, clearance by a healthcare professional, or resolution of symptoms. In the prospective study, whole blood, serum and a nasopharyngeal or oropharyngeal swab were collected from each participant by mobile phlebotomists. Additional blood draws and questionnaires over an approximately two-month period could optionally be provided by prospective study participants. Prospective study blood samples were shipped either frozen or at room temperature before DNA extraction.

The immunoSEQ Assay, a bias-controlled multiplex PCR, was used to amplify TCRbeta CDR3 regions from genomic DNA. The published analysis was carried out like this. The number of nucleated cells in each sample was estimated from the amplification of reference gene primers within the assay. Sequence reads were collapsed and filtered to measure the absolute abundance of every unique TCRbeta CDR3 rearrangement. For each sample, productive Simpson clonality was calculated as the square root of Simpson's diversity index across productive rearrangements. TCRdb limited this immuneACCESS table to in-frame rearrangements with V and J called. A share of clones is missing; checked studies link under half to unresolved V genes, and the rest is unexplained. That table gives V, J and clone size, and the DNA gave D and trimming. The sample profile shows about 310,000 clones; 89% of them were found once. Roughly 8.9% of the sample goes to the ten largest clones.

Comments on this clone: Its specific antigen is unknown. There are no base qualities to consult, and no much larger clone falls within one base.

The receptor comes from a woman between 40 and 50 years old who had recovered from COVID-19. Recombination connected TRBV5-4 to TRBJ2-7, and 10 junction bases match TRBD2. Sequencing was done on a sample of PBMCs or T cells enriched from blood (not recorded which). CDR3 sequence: CASSFGPSGRSGREQYF. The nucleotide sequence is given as TGTGCCAGCAGCTTTGGGCCTAGCGGGAGATCCGGGAGAGAGCAGTACTTC.